The table lists the clone carrying this T cell receptor (beta chain) with many counts. Its antigen is as yet unknown. The sample originates from a study of neurological immune-mediated disorders. A blood bank in Maryland, USA, provided the volunteers who served as healthy controls. Unsorted libraries were generated from 2 million PBMCs. These cells had been stored in RNAlater at -80 C. TCRdb reanalysed the 5' RACE reads using MiXCR and keeps one entry per CDR3 protein. The sample records 65,000 to 90,000 distinct CDR3 sequences, about 9.4% being singletons. Study observations and caveats: Sharing of CDR3 amino acid sequences among expanded clones across subjects was absent, suggesting private repertoires in all groups.

Sequenced: PBMCs. This TCR derives from a man in his forties or fifties in good health.

As DNA, the CDR3 is TGTGCCAGCAGTTGGGCCGGGGGCGGGGGGGAGACCCAGTACTTC. This gives the protein CASSWAGGGGETQYF. The chain employs TRBV27 and TRBJ2-5; TRBD2 matches 8 bases. Germline loops: CDR1 MNHEY, CDR2 SMNVEV (reference sequence). This CDR3 spans 15 amino acids. V dropped 4 bases and J dropped 5; count of bases not matched to a gene: 9.